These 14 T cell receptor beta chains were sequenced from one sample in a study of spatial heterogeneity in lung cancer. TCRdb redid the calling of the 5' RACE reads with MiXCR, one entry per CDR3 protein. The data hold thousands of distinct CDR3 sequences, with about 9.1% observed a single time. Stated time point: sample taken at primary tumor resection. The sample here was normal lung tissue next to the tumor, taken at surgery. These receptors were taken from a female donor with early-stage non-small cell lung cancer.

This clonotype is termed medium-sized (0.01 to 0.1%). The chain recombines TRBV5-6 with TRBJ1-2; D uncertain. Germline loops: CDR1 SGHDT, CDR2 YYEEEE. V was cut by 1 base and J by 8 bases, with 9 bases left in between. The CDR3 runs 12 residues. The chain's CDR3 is CASSLTGVGYTF. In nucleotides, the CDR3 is TGTGCCAGCAGCTTGACGGGCGTCGGCTACACCTTC.

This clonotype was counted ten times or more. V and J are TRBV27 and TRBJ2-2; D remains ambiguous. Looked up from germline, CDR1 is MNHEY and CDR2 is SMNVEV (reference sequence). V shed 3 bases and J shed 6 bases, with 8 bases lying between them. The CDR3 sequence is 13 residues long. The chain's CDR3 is CASSFLGPGELFF. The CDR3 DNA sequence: TGTGCCAGCAGTTTTTTGGGCCCCGGGGAGCTGTTTTTT.

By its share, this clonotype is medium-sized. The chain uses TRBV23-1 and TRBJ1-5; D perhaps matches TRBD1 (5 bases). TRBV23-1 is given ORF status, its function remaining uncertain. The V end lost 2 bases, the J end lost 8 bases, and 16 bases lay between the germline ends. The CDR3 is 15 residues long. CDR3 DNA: TGCGCCAGCAGTCAAGCAGGGTGCGCACCTGAGCCCCAGCATTTT. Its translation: CASSQAGCAPEPQHF.

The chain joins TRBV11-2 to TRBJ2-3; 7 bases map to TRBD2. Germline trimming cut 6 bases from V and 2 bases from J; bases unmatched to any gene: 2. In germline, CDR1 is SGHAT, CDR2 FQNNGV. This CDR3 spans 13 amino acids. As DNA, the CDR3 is TGTGCCAGCAGGCGGGGGAACACAGATACGCAGTATTTT. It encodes CASRRGNTDTQYF. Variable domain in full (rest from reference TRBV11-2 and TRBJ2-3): EAGVAQSPRYKIIEKRQSVAFWCNPISGHATLYWYQQILGQGPKLLIQFQNNGVVDDSQLPKDRFSAERLKGVDSTLKIQPAKLEDSAVYLCASRRGNTDTQYFGPGTRLTVL.

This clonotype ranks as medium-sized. CDR3 nucleotide sequence: TGTGCTAGTGGTTTGCGGGGCGAGCAGTTCTTC. Its protein product is CASGLRGEQFF. V and J are TRBV12-5 and TRBJ2-1; D possibly matches TRBD1 or TRBD2 (5 bases each). CDR3 size: 11 residues. Germline loops: CDR1 LGHNT, CDR2 FRNRAP. Trimming stripped 2 bases from V and 10 bases from J, with 6 bases between.

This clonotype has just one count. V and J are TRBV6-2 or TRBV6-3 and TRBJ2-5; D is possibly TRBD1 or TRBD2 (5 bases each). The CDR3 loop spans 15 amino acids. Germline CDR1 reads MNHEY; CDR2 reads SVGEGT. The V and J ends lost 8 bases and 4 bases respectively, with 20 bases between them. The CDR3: CASLPGRALRETQYF. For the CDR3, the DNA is TGTGCCAGCCTCCCGGGACGAGCTTTGCGAGAGACCCAGTACTTC.

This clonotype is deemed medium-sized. For the CDR3, the DNA is TGTGCCAGCAGTGTAAGAACATACTCAGGAAACACCATATATTTT. Its translation is CASSVRTYSGNTIYF. The chain has TRBV12-3 or TRBV12-4 and TRBJ1-3, with D uncertain. V was clipped by 5 bases and J by 4 bases, with 15 bases between them. This CDR3 spans 15 amino acids.

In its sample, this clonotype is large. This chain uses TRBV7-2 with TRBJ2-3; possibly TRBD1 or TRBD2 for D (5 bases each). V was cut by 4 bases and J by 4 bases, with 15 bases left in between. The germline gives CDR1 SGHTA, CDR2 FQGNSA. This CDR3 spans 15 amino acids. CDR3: CASSWGGQGADTQYF. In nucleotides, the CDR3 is TGTGCCAGCAGCTGGGGCGGGCAGGGCGCAGATACGCAGTATTTT.

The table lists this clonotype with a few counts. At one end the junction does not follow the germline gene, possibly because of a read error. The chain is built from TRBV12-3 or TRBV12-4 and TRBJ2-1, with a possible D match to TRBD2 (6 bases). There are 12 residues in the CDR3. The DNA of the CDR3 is TGTGCCAGCAGCCCCTATATAGCGGTGCTGGTCTTC. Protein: CASSPYIAVLVF.

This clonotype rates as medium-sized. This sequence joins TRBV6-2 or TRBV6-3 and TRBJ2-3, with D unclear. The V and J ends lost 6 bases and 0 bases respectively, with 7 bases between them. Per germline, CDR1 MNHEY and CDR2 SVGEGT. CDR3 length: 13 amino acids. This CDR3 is CASRDWSTDTQYF. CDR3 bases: TGTGCCAGCAGGGATTGGAGCACAGATACGCAGTATTTT.

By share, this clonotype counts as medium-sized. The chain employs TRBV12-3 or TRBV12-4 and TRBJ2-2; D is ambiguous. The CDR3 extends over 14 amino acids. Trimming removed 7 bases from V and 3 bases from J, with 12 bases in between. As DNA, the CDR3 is TGTGCCAGCACGTTCCTTGCGGACACCGGGGAGCTGTTTTTT. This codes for CASTFLADTGELFF.

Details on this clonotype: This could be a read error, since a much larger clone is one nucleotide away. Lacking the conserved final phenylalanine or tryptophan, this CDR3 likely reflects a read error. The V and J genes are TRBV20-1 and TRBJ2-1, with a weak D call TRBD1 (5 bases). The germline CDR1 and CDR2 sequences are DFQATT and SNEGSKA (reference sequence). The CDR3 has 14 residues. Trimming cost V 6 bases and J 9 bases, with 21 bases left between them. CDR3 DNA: TGCAGTGCCCAAGGACCAAACTTTGGGGCTGAGCAGTTCTAC. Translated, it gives CSAQGPNFGAEQFY.

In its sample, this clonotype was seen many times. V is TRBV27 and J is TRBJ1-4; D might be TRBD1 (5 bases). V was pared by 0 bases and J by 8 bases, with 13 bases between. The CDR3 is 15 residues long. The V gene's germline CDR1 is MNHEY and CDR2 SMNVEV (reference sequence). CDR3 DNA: TGTGCCAGCAGTTTATCAGTGGGGCTGGTAGAAAAACTGTTTTTT. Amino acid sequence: CASSLSVGLVEKLFF.

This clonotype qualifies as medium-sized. CDR3: CASSQDPGGGKQYF. DNA for the CDR3: TGTGCCAGCAGCCAAGACCCCGGCGGGGGAAAGCAGTACTTC. The rearrangement links TRBV3-1 to TRBJ2-7, with 7 bases identical to TRBD2. Per the germline V gene, CDR1 is LGHDT and CDR2 is YNNKEL (reference sequence). There are 14 residues in the CDR3. V dropped 0 bases and J dropped 8; count of bases not matched to a gene: 7.